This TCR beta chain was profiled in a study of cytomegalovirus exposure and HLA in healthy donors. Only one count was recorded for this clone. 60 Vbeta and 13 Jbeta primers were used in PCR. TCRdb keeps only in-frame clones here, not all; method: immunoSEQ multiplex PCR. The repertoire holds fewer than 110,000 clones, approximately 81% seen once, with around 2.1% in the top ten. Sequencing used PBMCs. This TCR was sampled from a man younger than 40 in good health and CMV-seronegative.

Written as DNA, the CDR3 is TGTGCCACGAAGACAGATCTCTCTGGAAACACCATATATTTT. Translating it yields CATKTDLSGNTIYF. The chain has TRBV19 and TRBJ1-3; D perhaps matches TRBD1 (5 bases). Trimming left V 10 bases short and J 0 bases short, with 13 bases between. The CDR3 contains 14 residues. Germline V gives CDR1 LNHDA, CDR2 SQIVND (reference sequence).